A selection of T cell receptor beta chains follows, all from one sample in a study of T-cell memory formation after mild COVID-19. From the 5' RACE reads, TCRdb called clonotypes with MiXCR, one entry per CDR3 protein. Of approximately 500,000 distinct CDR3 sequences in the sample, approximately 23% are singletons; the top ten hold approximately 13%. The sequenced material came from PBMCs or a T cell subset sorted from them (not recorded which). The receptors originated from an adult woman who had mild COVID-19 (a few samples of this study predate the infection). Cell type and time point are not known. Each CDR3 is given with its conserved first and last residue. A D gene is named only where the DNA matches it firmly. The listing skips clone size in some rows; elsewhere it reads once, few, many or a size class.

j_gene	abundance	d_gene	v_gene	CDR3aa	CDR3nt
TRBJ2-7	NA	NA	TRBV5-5	CASSFRPWGEQYF	TGTGCCAGCAGCTTCCGCCCTTGGGGCGAGCAGTACTTC
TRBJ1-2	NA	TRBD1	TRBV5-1	CASSPKTGSYGYTF	TGCGCCAGCAGCCCTAAGACAGGGAGCTATGGCTACACCTTC
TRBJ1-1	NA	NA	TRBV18	CASSPGYPTEAFF	TGTGCCAGCTCACCAGGCTACCCAACTGAAGCTTTCTTT
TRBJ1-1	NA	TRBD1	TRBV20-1	CSARETGAMNTEAFF	TGCAGTGCTAGAGAAACAGGGGCCATGAACACTGAAGCTTTCTTT
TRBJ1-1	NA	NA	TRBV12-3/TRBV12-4	CASSLRGLQNTEAFF	TGTGCCAGCAGTTTAAGGGGTCTGCAGAACACTGAAGCTTTCTTT
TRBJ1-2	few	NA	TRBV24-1	CATSGPEAGMPNYGYTF	TGTGCCACCAGTGGACCCGAGGCAGGGATGCCTAACTATGGCTACACCTTC
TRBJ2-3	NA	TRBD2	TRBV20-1	CSAARGLETQYF	TGCAGTGCTGCTAGGGGACTAGAGACGCAGTATTTT
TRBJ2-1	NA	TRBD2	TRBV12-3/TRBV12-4	CASSFRDYSYNEQFF	TGTGCCAGCAGTTTCCGGGACTACTCCTACAATGAGCAGTTCTTC
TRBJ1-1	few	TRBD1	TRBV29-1	CSPNRGNTEAFF	TGCAGCCCCAACAGGGGGAACACTGAAGCTTTCTTT
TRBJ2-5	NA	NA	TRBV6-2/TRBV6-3	CASSYSVVNPQQTQYF	TGTGCCAGCAGTTACTCAGTGGTAAACCCCCAGCAGACCCAGTACTTC
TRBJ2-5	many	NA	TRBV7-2	CASSLPGTQATQYF	TGTGCCAGCAGCTTACCGGGAACGCAGGCGACCCAGTACTTC
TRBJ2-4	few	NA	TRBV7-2	CASSPDGSAKNIQYF	TGTGCCAGCAGCCCCGACGGGTCAGCCAAAAACATTCAGTACTTC
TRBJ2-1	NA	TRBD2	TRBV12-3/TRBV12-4	CASSPRLAGGWDEQFF	TGTGCCAGCAGTCCCCGACTAGCGGGAGGGTGGGATGAGCAGTTCTTC
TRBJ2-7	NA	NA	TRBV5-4	CASRERGATSYEQYF	TGTGCCAGCAGGGAGCGCGGGGCGACTTCCTACGAGCAGTACTTC
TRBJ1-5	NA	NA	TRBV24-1	CATSDWNNQPQHF	TGTGCCACCAGTGATTGGAACAATCAGCCCCAGCATTTT
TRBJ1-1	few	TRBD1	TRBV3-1	CASSQGPVLGTEGAFF	TGTGCCAGCAGCCAAGGGCCGGTTCTGGGGACAGAGGGAGCTTTCTTT
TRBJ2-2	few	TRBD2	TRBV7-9	CASSLLAGGGGELFF	TGTGCCAGCAGCTTACTAGCGGGAGGAGGCGGGGAGCTGTTTTTT
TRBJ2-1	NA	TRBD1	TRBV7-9	CASSLPNSGQGHGQFF	TGTGCCAGCAGCCTTCCTAATTCGGGACAGGGGCACGGGCAGTTCTTC
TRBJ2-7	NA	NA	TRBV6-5	CASSSLGGYEQYF	TGTGCCAGCAGTTCCCTGGGAGGCTACGAGCAGTACTTC
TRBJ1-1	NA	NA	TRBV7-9	CASSLVQGADFF	TGTGCCAGCAGCTTAGTACAGGGTGCTGATTTCTTT
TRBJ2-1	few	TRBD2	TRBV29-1	CSVPGLAVNEQFF	TGCAGCGTGCCGGGACTAGCGGTAAATGAGCAGTTCTTC
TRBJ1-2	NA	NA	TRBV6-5	CASSYSKVGGSYGYTF	TGTGCCAGCAGTTACTCGAAAGTCGGAGGATCCTATGGCTACACCTTC
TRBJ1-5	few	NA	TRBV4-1	CASTPGQFSNQPQHF	TGCGCCAGCACCCCCGGGCAATTTAGCAATCAGCCCCAGCATTTT
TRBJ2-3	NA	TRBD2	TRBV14	CASSSSGSLTDTQYF	TGTGCCAGCAGCTCGAGCGGGAGCTTGACAGATACGCAGTATTTT
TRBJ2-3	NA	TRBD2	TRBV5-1	CASSLPSGRTTDTQYF	TGCGCCAGCAGCTTGCCTAGCGGGAGAACCACAGATACGCAGTATTTT
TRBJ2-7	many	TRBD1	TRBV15	CATSIDRARSYEQYF	TGTGCCACCAGCATTGACAGGGCTAGATCCTACGAGCAGTACTTC
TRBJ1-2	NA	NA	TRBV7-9	CASSLGRQLLGYTF	TGTGCCAGCAGCTTAGGTCGACAACTGTTGGGCTACACCTTC
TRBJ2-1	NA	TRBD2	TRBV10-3	CAISRAGGRDNEQFF	TGTGCCATCAGCCGGGCGGGAGGCAGGGACAATGAGCAGTTCTTC
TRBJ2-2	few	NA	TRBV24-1	CATSDLTGQSTGELFF	TGTGCCACCAGTGATTTGACAGGGCAGAGCACCGGGGAGCTGTTTTTT
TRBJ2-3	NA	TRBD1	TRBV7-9	CASSPPGQGVFTDTQYF	TGTGCCAGCAGCCCACCGGGACAGGGGGTTTTCACAGATACGCAGTATTTT
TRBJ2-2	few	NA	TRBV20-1	CSARDYSAGRELFF	TGCAGTGCTAGAGATTATTCGGCGGGAAGGGAGCTGTTTTTT
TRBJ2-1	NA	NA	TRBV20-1	CSARGVSAYNEQFF	TGCAGTGCCCGAGGGGTTTCGGCCTACAATGAGCAGTTCTTC
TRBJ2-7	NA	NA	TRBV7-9	CASSPRGDRSSYEQYF	TGTGCCAGCAGCCCGCGGGGGGACAGGAGCTCCTACGAGCAGTACTTC
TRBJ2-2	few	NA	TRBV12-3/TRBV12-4	CASRDRGGLFF	TGTGCCAGCAGAGATAGGGGAGGGCTGTTTTTT
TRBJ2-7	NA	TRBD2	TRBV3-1	CASSHLGASGGTSYEQYF	TGTGCCAGCAGCCACCTGGGGGCTAGCGGGGGGACTTCCTACGAGCAGTACTTC
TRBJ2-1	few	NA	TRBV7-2	CASSLSTGTPAFF	TGTGCCAGCAGCCTATCCACCGGGACCCCCGCGTTCTTC
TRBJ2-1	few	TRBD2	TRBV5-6	CASRMLELAGYNEQFF	TGTGCCAGCAGAATGCTTGAGCTAGCGGGGTACAATGAGCAGTTCTTC
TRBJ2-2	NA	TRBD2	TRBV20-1	CSARQASGSPGELFF	TGCAGTGCTAGGCAGGCTAGCGGGAGCCCCGGGGAGCTGTTTTTT
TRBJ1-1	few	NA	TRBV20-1	CSATTGTEAFF	TGCAGTGCAACAACAGGCACTGAAGCTTTCTTT
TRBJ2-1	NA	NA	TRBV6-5	CASSYRRNNEQFF	TGTGCCAGCAGTTACAGGAGGAACAATGAGCAGTTCTTC
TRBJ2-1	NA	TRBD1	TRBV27	CASSLWGTGETNEQFF	TGTGCCAGCAGTTTATGGGGGACAGGGGAGACCAATGAGCAGTTCTTC
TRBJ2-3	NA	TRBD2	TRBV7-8	CASSLAGRVADTQYF	TGTGCCAGCAGCTTAGCCGGGAGGGTGGCAGATACGCAGTATTTT
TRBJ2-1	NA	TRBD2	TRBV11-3	CASSLEREGQDEQFF	TGTGCCAGCAGCCTAGAGCGGGAGGGCCAGGATGAGCAGTTCTTC
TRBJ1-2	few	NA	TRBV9	CASSGYSYTF	TGTGCCAGCAGCGGTTATAGCTACACCTTC
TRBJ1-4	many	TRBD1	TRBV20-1	CSARPGQFNEKLFF	TGCAGTGCTAGACCGGGACAGTTTAATGAAAAACTGTTTTTT
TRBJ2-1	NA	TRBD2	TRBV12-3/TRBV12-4	CASSGLAGTVAGSYNEQFF	TGTGCCAGCAGCGGACTAGCGGGAACGGTGGCTGGCTCCTACAATGAGCAGTTCTTC
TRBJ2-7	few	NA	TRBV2	CASSIGLEQYF	TGTGCCAGCAGTATTGGGCTCGAGCAGTACTTC